This TCR beta chain was recorded in a study of T cells after posttransplantation cyclophosphamide. Overall study results and limits: Blood and skin or GI T cell repertoires showed limited TRB overlap. Donor-recipient repertoire similarity was low at 1-2 months, rising over year one. Recipient CMV seropositivity and CMV reactivation strongly tracked TRB clonality.

On the day of bone marrow donation, the related graft donor provided peripheral blood. Sequencing used immunoSEQ multiplex PCR; TCRdb keeps in-frame clones, though not all of them. This table holds some 9,000 clones, nearly 99% found once. In germline, CDR1 is SSHAT, CDR2 FNYEAQ (reference sequence). This CDR3 region has 13 residues. On this clone itself: The antigen remains unidentified. At one boundary the junction diverges from the germline segment, which might be a read error.

The TCR comes from a middle-aged man in good health, CMV-negative, and a related stem cell transplant donor. The sequenced sample was naive CD8+ T cells sorted from PBMCs. V usage is TRBV7-7 and J usage is TRBJ2-7; D remains unclear. The CDR3 DNA is TGTGCTAGCAGCTTCCAGGACTCCTACGAGCAGTACTTC. This translates into CASSFQDSYEQYF.